This T cell receptor beta chain comes out of a study of a mutant IDH1 vaccine in newly diagnosed glioma listed by TCRdb under 2021. Describing the broader study: Vaccination was initiated 4-6 weeks after radiotherapy alone, or concurrently with temozolomide cycles in the chemotherapy-containing groups. Of the approximately 35 treated patients, around 62% were male and approximately 38% were female, and the mean age was around 40 years. Before enrollment, patients had received standard therapy of radiotherapy alone, temozolomide alone, or radiochemotherapy with temozolomide; most received the combination. The week-35 safety follow-up was designated visit V12, and the week-47 end of study was designated visit V13. Peripheral blood was collected at six visits: V03 (baseline), V05, V07, V10, V12 and V13. For exploratory analyses, fewer than 30 treated patients had longitudinal TCRB deep sequencing done wherever samples were available. On the study overall, not on this receptor specifically: Selection of PBMC samples for TCRB deep sequencing was based on availability. The authors noted that analyses of patient blood samples could not be reproduced because of sample limitations. Vaccine-induced immune responses across multiple MHC alleles were detected in 90% to 95% of patients. No apparent relationship was observed between pseudoprogression and alterations in the top peripheral T cell clonotypes detected by TCRB sequencing.

Library preparation used the immunoSEQ multiplex PCR assay. Following the manufacturer's protocol, the hsTCRB Kit was used to amplify rearranged TCR beta chain sequences. An Illumina MiSeq was used to sequence the TCRB libraries. For the original study's pipeline: Demultiplexing, trimming and gene mapping were performed with the kit vendor's proprietary platform. TCRdb obtained this table from immuneACCESS and retained in-frame rearrangements with V and J assigned. These tables miss some clones; where compared with another copy, unresolved V genes account for less than half of the shortfall, and the remainder is unexplained. The V and J calls and the clone size are those of that table, but D and trimming were determined from the DNA. This sample lists roughly 50,000 clones; roughly 80% were detected once. The ten largest account for around 4.1% of the sample. For CDR1 and CDR2, the germline V gene lists MNHEY and SVGAGI. The CDR3 holds 14 amino acids from the cysteine to the phenylalanine. The kept DNA is CDR3 alone, 42 bases in frame from the first base. V is reduced by 6 bases and J by 0 bases, leaving a spacing of 11 bases between them.

Turning to this clone: It has no known antigen specificity. No qualities accompany the bases; no much larger clone lies one base away.

Taken with the paper, the label for time point translates to: week 35, safety follow-up. Each vaccine dose, consisting of 300 ug of a 20-mer mutant IDH1 peptide in Montanide, was administered subcutaneously with topical imiquimod. Patients were given eight vaccinations, in weeks 1, 3, 5, 7, 11, 15, 19 and 23, which matched visits V03 through V10. All donors had newly diagnosed IDH1-mutant astrocytomas of WHO grade 3 or 4 that showed loss of nuclear ATRX. The samples were drawn from NOA16, a multicentre, single-arm, open-label phase I trial in Germany that tested a mutant IDH1 peptide vaccine in humans for the first time. The DNeasy Blood and Tissue Kit was used to extract genomic DNA from EDTA blood for TCRB sequencing.

This clonotype was obtained from a woman aged 18 to 35 with glioma. Sequenced here: PBMCs, sampled from a glioma patient whose treatment included an IDH1 peptide vaccine. The sequence links TRBV6-5 to TRBJ1-2, with no confidently assigned D gene. The CDR3 in this case is CASSYIGTNYGYTF. The base sequence is TGTGCCAGCAGCTACATTGGGACTAACTATGGCTACACCTTC.